The TCR beta chain under discussion was sequenced for a study of OX40 agonist ivuxolimab in advanced cancers. The CDR3 covers 18 residues. Trimming left V 1 base short and J 3 bases short, with 20 bases between. CDR1 is SGHDN, CDR2 FVKESK, per germline. People who had autoimmune disease history or systemic immunosuppression were excluded. Blood draws occurred at baseline, cycle 4 day 1, and cycle 7 day 1. Comment on this clone: Antigen unknown.

TCRdb's copy holds only in-frame clones and misses some; the assay was immunoSEQ multiplex PCR. The sample records approximately 100,000 clones, around 90% being singletons. General observations from the study: The specificity for antigen of the expanded peripheral T cells was not determined. The study observed clonal expansion of CD4+ and CD8+ blood T cells by week 6 at 0.1 to 3.0 mg/kg.

This receptor was identified in an adult with an advanced solid tumor such as melanoma, head and neck, liver or kidney cancer. Specimen: CD4+ or CD8+ T cells sorted from blood, collected in a trial of the OX40 agonist ivuxolimab. The J gene is TRBJ2-3, the V gene TRBV14; D may be TRBD1 (6 bases). CDR3 sequence reads: CASSQVGVWGRQTDTQYF. In DNA form, the CDR3 reads TGTGCCAGCAGCCAAGTGGGGGTGTGGGGGCGTCAGACAGATACGCAGTATTTT. Variable domain in full (rest from reference TRBV14 and TRBJ2-3): EAGVTQFPSHSVIEKGQTVTLRCDPISGHDNLYWYRRVMGKEIKFLLHFVKESKQDESGMPNNRFLAERTGGTYSTLKVQPAELEDSGVYFCASSQVGVWGRQTDTQYFGPGTRLTVL.